The present T cell receptor (beta chain) was sequenced within a study of T cell responses to AZD1222 COVID-19 vaccine. Profiled with immunoSEQ multiplex PCR; TCRdb holds only in-frame clones, not every one. Among 110,000 to 150,000 clones listed, over 80% were seen once. Study findings and constraints: Repertoire sampling was restricted to post-peak T cell response timepoints.

This clone appeared once. The antigen is unknown. The CDR3 contains 15 residues. The germline V gene encodes CDR1 MNHEY and CDR2 SVGAGI. Trimming cost V 0 bases and J 7 bases; bases outside gene matches: 5. The sequence derives from an adult who received the AZD1222 COVID-19 vaccine. Sequencing used peripheral blood, obtained 28 days after the second AZD1222 dose. The J gene is TRBJ1-4, the V gene TRBV6-5, with 7 bases lining up with TRBD1. This chain's CDR3 is CASSYSIGGGEKLFF. CDR3 nucleotide sequence: TGTGCCAGCAGTTACTCTATAGGGGGCGGTGAAAAACTGTTTTTT.